The 19 T cell receptor beta chains below all came from one sample that was sequenced in a study of T cell responses to AZD1222 COVID-19 vaccine. Using immunoSEQ multiplex PCR, the repertoire was profiled, and TCRdb retains in-frame clones only, with some absent. The sample gives under 130,000 clones, about 92% of which show up once; about 1.2% is in the top ten. This sample comprised peripheral blood, obtained on day 0 of AZD1222 vaccination. These receptors were taken from an adult in good health.

This sequence joins TRBV4-2 and TRBJ2-5; D call uncertain. The V end lost 0 bases, the J end lost 10 bases, and 12 bases lay between the germline ends. Germline lookup yields CDR1 LGHNA and CDR2 YNFKEQ. The length of the CDR3 is 13 residues. This chain's CDR3 is CASSQDPTLSQYF. In nucleotides, the CDR3 is TGTGCCAGCAGCCAAGATCCCACGCTGAGCCAGTACTTC.

The V call is TRBV5-1, the J call TRBJ2-2; 8 nucleotides match TRBD1. CDR1 SGHRS and CDR2 YFSETQ come from the germline V gene. Germline trimming cut 0 bases from V and 3 bases from J; bases unmatched to any gene: 1. The CDR3 runs 15 residues. The CDR3: CASSLVQGDTGELFF. Here the CDR3 DNA reads TGCGCCAGCAGCTTGGTACAGGGGGACACCGGGGAGCTGTTTTTT. The full variable domain, its missing parts supplied by reference TRBV5-1 and TRBJ2-2, is KAGVTQTPRYLIKTRGQQVTLSCSPISGHRSVSWYQQTPGQGLQFLFEYFSETQRNKGNFPGRFSGRQFSNSRSEMNVSTLELGDSALYLCASSLVQGDTGELFFGEGSRLTVL.

The rearrangement uses TRBV7-9 and TRBJ2-7; D is undetermined. CDR1 and CDR2 from the germline V gene are SEHNR and FQNEAQ (reference sequence). V dropped 1 base and J dropped 5 bases, with 15 bases sitting between them. The CDR3 runs 15 residues. CDR3 in amino acids: CASSLELSHPNEQYF. In DNA, the CDR3 is TGTGCCAGCAGCTTAGAGTTGTCTCACCCTAACGAGCAGTACTTC.

The rearrangement joins TRBV2 to TRBJ2-4; 8 positions match TRBD1. Germline V gene data show CDR1 as SNHLY and CDR2 as FYNNEI. The trim removed 6 bases at V and 2 bases at J, leaving 15 bases unmatched. There are 18 residues in the CDR3. CDR3 bases: TGTGCCAGCAGCGACAGGGGCGAGAGGTTCGGACCCAAAAACATTCAGTACTTC. Translation gives CASSDRGERFGPKNIQYF.

This chain links TRBV28 with TRBJ2-5; D tentatively fits TRBD1 or TRBD2 (6 bases each). This CDR3 has 14 residues. V was cut by 6 bases and J by 5 bases, with 16 bases left in between. Germline lookup yields CDR1 MDHEN and CDR2 SYDVKM. The CDR3 sequence is CASSRTGTVETQYF. In DNA form, the CDR3 reads TGTGCCAGCAGCCGTACAGGGACTGTGGAGACCCAGTACTTC.

This chain joins TRBV7-2 and TRBJ2-1, with 7 positions matching TRBD2. CDR1 is SGHTA and CDR2 is FQGNSA in the germline V gene. The CDR3 is 17 residues long. Trimming at V came to 5 bases and at J to 5 bases, leaving 15 bases not matched to a gene. This CDR3 reads CASSNSRGGRVDNEQFF. The CDR3 DNA sequence: TGTGCCAGCAGCAATAGTCGGGGTGGGAGGGTCGACAATGAGCAGTTCTTC.

The V gene is TRBV19, the J gene TRBJ1-3; D ambiguous. Germline assignment: CDR1 LNHDA and CDR2 SQIVND (reference sequence). Trimming left V 8 bases short and J 0 bases short, with 14 bases between. The CDR3 runs to 15 residues. CDR3 sequence reads: CASGDHGLSGNTIYF. In DNA form, the CDR3 reads TGTGCCAGTGGAGATCACGGCCTCTCTGGAAACACCATATATTTT. Filled out from reference TRBV19 and TRBJ1-3, the complete variable domain reads DGGITQSPKYLFRKEGQNVTLSCEQNLNHDAMYWYRQDPGQGLRLIYYSQIVNDFQKGDIAEGYSVSREKKESFPLTVTSAQKNPTAFYLCASGDHGLSGNTIYFGEGSWLTVV.

The chain links TRBV30 to TRBJ2-5, with D tentatively TRBD2 (6 bases). Germline assignment: CDR1 GTSNPN and CDR2 SVGIG (reference sequence). V was cut by 3 bases and J by 5 bases, with 16 bases left in between. The CDR3 is 14 amino acids. DNA of the CDR3: TGTGCCTGGAGCCCGGGACTTCGGGAGGAGACCCAGTACTTC. This translates into CAWSPGLREETQYF.

This clone appeared a single time. This chain links TRBV5-4 with TRBJ2-3, with TRBD2 identical over 7 bases. The CDR3 extends over 18 amino acids. CDR1 SGHNT and CDR2 YYREEE come from the germline V gene (reference sequence). The V segment lost 4 bases and the J segment 1 base; nucleotides outside the gene matches: 15. This CDR3 is CASSPWGGGLVGTDTQYF. DNA of the CDR3: TGTGCCAGCAGCCCCTGGGGGGGAGGGTTGGTCGGCACAGATACGCAGTATTTT.

This clone was counted only a few times. J is TRBJ2-1 and V is TRBV4-2, with TRBD2 identical over 14 bases. Germline CDR1 is LGHNA and CDR2 is YNFKEQ. This CDR3 comprises 15 residues. The junction had 9 bases not matched to a gene; V was cut back by 8 bases and J by 9 bases. The CDR3: CASGGGLAGGSEQFF. CDR3 coding DNA: TGTGCCAGCGGAGGAGGACTAGCGGGAGGTAGTGAGCAGTTCTTC.

The genes are TRBV6-2 or TRBV6-3 and TRBJ2-1; TRBD2 agrees at 10 bases. The germline gives CDR1 MNHEY, CDR2 SVGEGT. V trimming: 5 bases; J trimming: 7 bases; junction bases outside the gene matches: 11. This CDR3 has 16 amino acids. CDR3 coding DNA: TGTGCCAGCAGTACCAACAGACTAGCGGGTGGTAATGAGCAGTTCTTC. This translates into CASSTNRLAGGNEQFF.

The chain combines TRBV19 with TRBJ2-3; TRBD2 matches at 11 bases. This CDR3 spans 18 amino acids. The ends lost 3 bases at V and 6 bases at J; junction bases unmatched: 14. Looked up from germline, CDR1 is LNHDA and CDR2 is SQIVND (reference sequence). CDR3 DNA: TGTGCCAGTAGTATGGATACGAACAGACTAGCGGGGATGGATACGCAGTATTTT. It yields the protein CASSMDTNRLAGMDTQYF.

The chain carries TRBV5-1 and TRBJ1-2; the match to TRBD1 covers 7 bases. The V gene's germline CDR1 is SGHRS and CDR2 YFSETQ. The J segment lost 4 bases and the V segment lost 2 bases, leaving 11 bases of the junction unmatched. This CDR3 spans 16 amino acids. The CDR3: CASSFLEGALSYGYTF. The CDR3 DNA reads TGCGCCAGCAGCTTTTTAGAGGGGGCGCTTAGCTATGGCTACACCTTC.

The chain links TRBV7-2 to TRBJ1-3, with 8 bases fitting TRBD1. The germline CDR1 and CDR2 sequences are SGHTA and FQGNSA. The junction had 6 bases not matched to a gene; V was cut back by 2 bases and J by 0 bases. The length of the CDR3 is 17 residues. This CDR3 is CASSLNRGFISGNTIYF. In DNA form, the CDR3 reads TGTGCCAGCAGCTTAAACAGGGGGTTCATCTCTGGAAACACCATATATTTT.

The chain has TRBV7-2 and TRBJ2-5; the D gene is possibly TRBD1 (6 bases). V was clipped by 1 base and J by 4 bases, with 16 bases between them. CDR3 length equals 16 residues. Per germline, CDR1 SGHTA and CDR2 FQGNSA. The CDR3 here is CASSLDPQGMRETQYF. The CDR3 nucleotides are TGTGCCAGCAGCTTAGACCCACAGGGTATGCGAGAGACCCAGTACTTC.

The rearrangement joins TRBV3-1 (or the pseudogene TRBV3-2) to TRBJ1-5; tentative D call: TRBD1 (6 bases). V lost 2 bases and J 6 bases, leaving 20 bases between the germline ends. The CDR3 consists of 17 residues. Germline V CDR1 and CDR2: LGHDT, YNNKEL (reference sequence). CDR3 amino acids: CASSQKQGGKSGQPQHF. For the CDR3, the DNA is TGTGCCAGCAGCCAAAAACAGGGAGGGAAATCGGGTCAGCCCCAGCATTTT.

The chain links TRBV19 to TRBJ1-1; weak D call: TRBD1 (6 bases). CDR1 is LNHDA, CDR2 SQIVND, per germline (reference sequence). The CDR3 is 13 residues long. V lost 4 bases and J 4 bases, leaving 10 bases between the germline ends. The CDR3, as DNA: TGTGCCAGTAGTAGTAACAGGGCCACTGAAGCTTTCTTT. Its protein product is CASSSNRATEAFF. The whole variable domain, filled in from reference TRBV19 and TRBJ1-1, reads DGGITQSPKYLFRKEGQNVTLSCEQNLNHDAMYWYRQDPGQGLRLIYYSQIVNDFQKGDIAEGYSVSREKKESFPLTVTSAQKNPTAFYLCASSSNRATEAFFGQGTRLTVV.

The chain employs TRBV28 and TRBJ2-1, with 7 bases fitting TRBD2. The CDR3 is 14 residues long. Trimming took 6 bases from V and 1 from J; bases not matched to a gene: 3. Germline assignment: CDR1 MDHEN and CDR2 SYDVKM. CDR3 coding DNA: TGTGCCAGCAGAGGTAGCGGGTCCTACAATGAGCAGTTCTTC. It encodes CASRGSGSYNEQFF.

This clone was detected only once. V is TRBV20-1 and J is TRBJ2-5; D remains unclear. The V gene lost 8 bases and the J gene lost 5 bases, with 9 bases spanning the gap. The germline V gene has CDR1 DFQATT and CDR2 SNEGSKA (reference sequence). CDR3 length: 10 amino acids. The CDR3 coding sequence is TGCAGTTCTGCCCGGGAGACCCAGTACTTC. Its translation: CSSARETQYF.